The 3 T cell receptor beta chains reported below all come from one sample, sequenced in a study of cytomegalovirus exposure and HLA in healthy donors. The PCR had 60 Vbeta and 13 Jbeta primers. Generated by immunoSEQ multiplex PCR, the TCRdb table keeps only in-frame clones and is missing some. The sample has around 110,000 clones, roughly three quarters seen once; the top ten hold roughly 2.1%. The sample taken for sequencing was PBMCs. The receptors shown here come from a man aged 18 to 30 in good health and CMV-seronegative.

The chain is built from TRBV4-3 and TRBJ2-1; TRBD1 aligns across 7 bases. CDR1 is LGHNA and CDR2 is YSLEER in the germline V gene. The V gene end was trimmed by 0 bases and the J gene end by 2 bases; junction bases not matched to a gene: 4. The CDR3 totals 16 residues. CDR3 protein: CASSQDTQGAYNEQFF. The DNA for the CDR3 is TGCGCCAGCAGCCAAGATACCCAGGGGGCCTACAATGAGCAGTTCTTC.

V gene TRBV6-1 combines with J gene TRBJ2-1; the D gene is possibly TRBD2 (6 bases). V was trimmed by 11 bases and J by 6 bases, leaving 20 bases between them. Germline lookup yields CDR1 MNHNS and CDR2 SASEGT. The CDR3 loop spans 14 amino acids. The CDR3 here is CAAKASGLTNEQFF. The CDR3 DNA is TGTGCCGCCAAGGCCTCGGGACTTACCAATGAGCAGTTCTTC.

The chain links TRBV19 to TRBJ1-1, with D tentatively TRBD1 (5 bases). Trimming removed 8 bases at V and 0 bases at J, with 16 bases between. The CDR3 runs 15 residues. Germline V gene lookup returns CDR1 LNHDA and CDR2 SQIVND (reference sequence). Written as DNA, the CDR3 is TGTGCCAGTCGCCCGTCCAGGGTCATGAACACTGAAGCTTTCTTT. Encoded protein: CASRPSRVMNTEAFF.